A selection of T cell receptor beta chains follows, all from one sample in a study of blood T cell repertoires in COVID-19. Assay: immunoSEQ multiplex PCR; the TCRdb copy retains only in-frame clones and omits some. Of over 200,000 clones in the sample, about 91% are singletons; the top ten hold 2% to 3%. The material sequenced was PBMCs or T cells enriched from blood (not recorded which). All receptors come from a woman between 40 and 50 years old with acute COVID-19. Both conserved end residues are part of each CDR3. Each record gives: CDR3 DNA, CDR3 protein, D gene, J gene, V gene, clone size. D genes are given only for firm matches. Rows may omit the clone size; those that give it use once, few, many or a size class.

TGTGCCACCAGTGATGCCGCGACAGCACAAGCTTTCTTT	CATSDAATAQAFF	.	TRBJ1-1	TRBV24-1	.
TGTGCCAGCAACCGTCGCGGTGGAGGGGCGACCCAGTACTTC	CASNRRGGGATQYF	.	TRBJ2-5	TRBV7-8	.
TGTGCCACCAGTGCCACCGGACAGTCTTCTCAGCCCCAGCATTTT	CATSATGQSSQPQHF	.	TRBJ1-5	TRBV24-1	few
TGTGCCAGCAGCTCAGATTACAGGGGTTACTCAACTAATGAAAAACTGTTTTTT	CASSSDYRGYSTNEKLFF	TRBD1	TRBJ1-4	TRBV11-2	many
TGCGCCAGCAGCTTTAAGCGGGAGGGCCCCAATGAGCAGTTCTTC	CASSFKREGPNEQFF	TRBD2	TRBJ2-1	TRBV5-1	.
TGTGCCAGCGCCAGGGGCCCTGAAGCTTTCTTT	CASARGPEAFF	.	TRBJ1-1	TRBV2	.
TGCGCCAGCAGCTTAGAGGCAGGGGGCAAAACCACTGAAGCTTTCTTT	CASSLEAGGKTTEAFF	TRBD1	TRBJ1-1	TRBV5-1	.
TGTGCCACCAGTGATCCGACAGGGGGCGATCAGCCCCAGCATTTT	CATSDPTGGDQPQHF	TRBD1	TRBJ1-5	TRBV24-1	.
TGTGCCAGCAGCTTATCATCGGGAGGGGAGACCCAGTACTTC	CASSLSSGGETQYF	TRBD2	TRBJ2-5	TRBV7-9	.
TGTGCCAGCAGTGAAAGCACAGTTAACTATGGCTACACCTTC	CASSESTVNYGYTF	.	TRBJ1-2	TRBV2	.
TGCGCCAGCAGCTTGAGGGGCCACTGGGGGGGCCGGTCATACGAGCAGTACTTC	CASSLRGHWGGRSYEQYF	.	TRBJ2-7	TRBV5-1	once
TGTGCCAGTAGTATGGGGAGCGGGGGAAGGTACGAGCAGTACTTC	CASSMGSGGRYEQYF	TRBD2	TRBJ2-7	TRBV19	.
TGCAGTGCTAGTAGCTCAGCGGGGGGCTCCCAAGAGACCCAGTACTTC	CSASSSAGGSQETQYF	TRBD2	TRBJ2-5	TRBV20-1	.
TGCGCCAGCAGCTATGGACAGGGGTTTGGCTCTGAAGCTTTCTTT	CASSYGQGFGSEAFF	TRBD1	TRBJ1-1	TRBV5-1	.
TGTGCCACCACACGGGACAGCCTAAAGGTGGGCTATGGCTACACCTTC	CATTRDSLKVGYGYTF	TRBD1	TRBJ1-2	TRBV27	.
TGTGCCACCAGTGACCAGACTAGCGGTAGCACAGATACGCAGTATTTT	CATSDQTSGSTDTQYF	TRBD2	TRBJ2-3	TRBV24-1	.
TGTGCCAGCAGCTTAGCGGGAGGCAGGGAATACTATGGCTACACCTTC	CASSLAGGREYYGYTF	.	TRBJ1-2	TRBV7-8	.